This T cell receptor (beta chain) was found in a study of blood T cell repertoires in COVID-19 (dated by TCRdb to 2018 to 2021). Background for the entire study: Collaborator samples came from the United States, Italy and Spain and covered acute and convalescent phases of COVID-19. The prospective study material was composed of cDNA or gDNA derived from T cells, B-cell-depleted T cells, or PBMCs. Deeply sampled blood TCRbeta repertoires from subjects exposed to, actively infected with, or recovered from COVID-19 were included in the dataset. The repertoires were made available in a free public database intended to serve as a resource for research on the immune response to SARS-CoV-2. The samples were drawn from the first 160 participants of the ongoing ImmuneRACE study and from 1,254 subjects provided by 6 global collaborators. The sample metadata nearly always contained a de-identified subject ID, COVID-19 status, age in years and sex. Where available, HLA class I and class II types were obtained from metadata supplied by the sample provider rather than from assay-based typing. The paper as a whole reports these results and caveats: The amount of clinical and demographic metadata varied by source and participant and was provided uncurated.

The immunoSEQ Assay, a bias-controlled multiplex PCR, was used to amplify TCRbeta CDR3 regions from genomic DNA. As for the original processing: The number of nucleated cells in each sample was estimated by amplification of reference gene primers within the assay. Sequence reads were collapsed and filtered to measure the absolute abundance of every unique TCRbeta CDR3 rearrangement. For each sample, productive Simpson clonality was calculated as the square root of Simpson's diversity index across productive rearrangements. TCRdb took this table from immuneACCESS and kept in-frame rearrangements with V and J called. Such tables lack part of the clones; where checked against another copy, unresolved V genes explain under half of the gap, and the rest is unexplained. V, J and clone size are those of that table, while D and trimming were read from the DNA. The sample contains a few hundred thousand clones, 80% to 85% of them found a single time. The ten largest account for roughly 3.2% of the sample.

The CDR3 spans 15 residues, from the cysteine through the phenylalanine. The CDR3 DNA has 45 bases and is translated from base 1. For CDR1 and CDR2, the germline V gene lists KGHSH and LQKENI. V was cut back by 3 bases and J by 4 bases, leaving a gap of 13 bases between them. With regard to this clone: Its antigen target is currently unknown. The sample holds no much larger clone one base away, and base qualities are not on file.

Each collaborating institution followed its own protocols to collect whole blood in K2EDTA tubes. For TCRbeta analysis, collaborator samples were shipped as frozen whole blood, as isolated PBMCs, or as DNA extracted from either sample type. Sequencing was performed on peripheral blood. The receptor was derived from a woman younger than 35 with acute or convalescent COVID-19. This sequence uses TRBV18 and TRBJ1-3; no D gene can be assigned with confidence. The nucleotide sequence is TGTGCCAGCTCACCGACTGGCCAAGAAGGAAACACCATATATTTT. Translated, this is CASSPTGQEGNTIYF.